This TCR beta chain was found in a study of graft-versus-host responses after intestinal transplantation. Sequenced by immunoSEQ multiplex PCR; TCRdb stores in-frame clones only, minus some. In the table there are about 90,000 clones, 92% of which are singletons. Germline V gives CDR1 MDHEN, CDR2 SYDVKM. The CDR3 consists of 13 residues. V was cut by 5 bases and J by 2 bases, with 9 bases left in between. Note on this clone: The antigen is undetermined.

J is TRBJ2-5 and V is TRBV28, with D tentatively TRBD2 (5 bases). Sequenced here: unstimulated CD4+ T cells sorted from spleen or lymph node cells, sampled before intestinal transplant. This TCR derives from a human donor who received an intestinal transplant. The DNA of the CDR3 is TGTGCCAGCAGTAGGAGCGGTCAAGAGACCCAGTACTTC. It translates to CASSRSGQETQYF. Full variable domain (remainder filled in from reference TRBV28 and TRBJ2-5): DVKVTQSSRYLVKRTGEKVFLECVQDMDHENMFWYRQDPGLGLRLIYFSYDVKMKEKGDIPEGYSVSREKKERFSLILESASTNQTSMYLCASSRSGQETQYFGPGTRLLVL.